What follows are 2 T cell receptor beta chains derived from one specimen sequenced in a study of blood T cells in healthy people across ages. Primers used in a second PCR of roughly 7 to 12 cycles were a sample-barcoded 5' primer and a J-beta primer mix. TCRdb fed the 5' RACE reads into MiXCR, producing one record per CDR3 protein. Of about 800,000 distinct CDR3 sequences in the sample, around a quarter were seen once. The same specimen was also included in a second study, on T cells of mothers and their children.

Source material: blood. The receptors derive from a boy aged 5-17 years in good health.

The V call is TRBV18, the J call TRBJ2-7; 8 bases are shared with TRBD2. In germline, CDR1 is KGHSH, CDR2 LQKENI. V shed 2 bases and J 0 bases; nucleotides not matched to a gene: 3. The CDR3 has 15 residues. The CDR3 loop reads CASSPTLADSYEQYF. The CDR3 DNA follows: TGTGCCAGCTCACCAACACTAGCGGACTCCTACGAGCAGTACTTC.

The genes are TRBV7-2 and TRBJ1-1; maybe TRBD1 (5 bases). The CDR3 is 16 residues long. Per germline, CDR1 SGHTA and CDR2 FQGNSA. V was shortened by 2 bases and J by 2 bases, with 15 bases between the two germline ends. In DNA form, the CDR3 reads TGTGCCAGCAGCTTAATCGCTACGGGACGAAACACTGAAGCTTTCTTT. Amino acids: CASSLIATGRNTEAFF.